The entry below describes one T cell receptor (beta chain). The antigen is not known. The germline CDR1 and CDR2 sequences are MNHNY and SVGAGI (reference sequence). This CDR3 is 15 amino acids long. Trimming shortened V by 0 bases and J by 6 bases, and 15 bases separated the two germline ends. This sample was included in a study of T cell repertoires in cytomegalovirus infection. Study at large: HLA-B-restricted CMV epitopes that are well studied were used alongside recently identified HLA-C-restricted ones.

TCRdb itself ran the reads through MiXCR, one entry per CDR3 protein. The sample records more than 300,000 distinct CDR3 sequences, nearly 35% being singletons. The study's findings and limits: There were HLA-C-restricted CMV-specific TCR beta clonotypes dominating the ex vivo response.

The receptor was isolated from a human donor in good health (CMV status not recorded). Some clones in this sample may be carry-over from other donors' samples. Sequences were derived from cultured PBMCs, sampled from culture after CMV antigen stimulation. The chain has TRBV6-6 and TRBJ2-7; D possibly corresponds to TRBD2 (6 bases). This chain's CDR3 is CASSYSRRENREQYF. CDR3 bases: TGTGCCAGCAGTTACTCGAGACGGGAGAATCGCGAGCAGTACTTC.